This T cell receptor beta chain is from a study of blood T cells in healthy people across ages (dated by TCRdb to the mid-2010s). Regarding the study in general: In model experiments, roughly one uniquely barcoded TCR beta cDNA molecule per two T cells was captured by template switching. To track age-related changes in TCR beta repertoire diversity, the study relied on deep sequencing normalized with unique cDNA molecular identifiers. Four age groups were formed from the donors: young (average roughly 15 years), middle-aged (less than 40), aged (more than 55) and long-lived (around 82). Two additional independent replicas of 1 million unique cDNA reads from the same blood draw were analyzed for two donors (one aged 18 to 30 and one aged 80 or older).

Between the V and J ends, shortened by 6 bases and 7 bases respectively, the junction contains 12 bases. The CDR3 measures 12 amino acids from cysteine to phenylalanine. The retained sequence is limited to the CDR3, 36 bases, with the frame set at the first base. This clonotype was recorded a few times. Its antigen is not yet known. No much larger clonotype is one base removed from it; base qualities were not supplied. Results the study describes overall, beyond this receptor: Observed TCR beta diversity correlated strongly with the percentage of naive T cells measured by flow cytometry. Because the CMV infection status of the donors was unknown, age-related changes in expanded clonotypes may potentially have been confounded. The long-lived group showed more naive CD4+ T cells, fewer expanded clones and increased TCR diversity than the aged group, suggesting age selection. Because profiling used bulk unsorted PBMCs, naive and antigen-experienced compartments could not be compared conclusively. Estimates of total diversity from one million sequenced T cells were regarded as lower bounds and underestimates. As age increased, observed TCR beta diversity per million T cells dropped in a roughly linear way, and a significant reduction was already evident by age approximately 40.

The library was made by 5' RACE. The data were produced on an Illumina HiSeq 2500. A second PCR of 7 to 11 cycles was run with a J-beta primer mix and a sample-barcoded 5' primer. Each TCR beta cDNA molecule received a unique molecular identifier from a template-switch 5' adaptor carrying 12 random nucleotides. Each sample yielded at least 3 million CDR3-containing paired-end reads. All of the RNA was converted into first-strand cDNA using the Mint cDNA synthesis kit, with a TRBC-specific oligonucleotide serving as the primer. After uracil-DNA glycosylase treatment, a first 18-cycle PCR used universal primers M1SS and BC2_uni_R on all cDNA. In the original analysis: For normalization, 1 million high-quality reads were randomly selected from each sample, with every read carrying a distinct molecular identifier. Reads sharing molecular identifiers were discarded rather than binned into consensus sequences. MiTCR, run with a Q25 quality threshold and the strictest error-elimination algorithm, handled CDR3 identification, clonotype clustering and error correction. A nonparametric unseen species model using Euler transformation provided a lower-bound estimate of total TCR beta diversity. TCRdb reworked the public reads: Q25 trimming with fastp, MiXCR clone assembly, productive beta chains retained. Each record represents a unique CDR3 protein, reported with the most common genes and DNA among its rows. TCRdb assigned the V and J calls; the authors' analysis was not used. This sample holds around 1,000,000 distinct CDR3 sequences; around 27% were observed only once. Of the sample, approximately 0.71% is held by the ten largest clones.

The 39 donors, aged about 6 to 95 years, were systemically healthy Caucasian individuals from Russia. Each donor gave about 9.7 milliliters of peripheral blood, drawn into EDTA-treated Vacutainer tubes. Ficoll-Paque density-gradient centrifugation was used to isolate PBMCs, with at least 6.5 million per sample. Total RNA was extracted from PBMCs with Trizol reagent, with at least 6 micrograms obtained per sample. For every donor, flow cytometry on a PBMC aliquot measured the percentage of naive CD45RAhigh/CD27high T cells. The same data also went into a second study, on T cells of mothers and their children. As noted in the second study: Nine systemically healthy Caucasian individuals served as donors, namely three mothers together with their six children. cDNA synthesis used all of the extracted RNA, with 1.5 ug of RNA in each 15 ul reaction. Sample barcodes and 2-4 random nucleotides were added via the M1S primer in the second PCR. Over 8 million TCR beta CDR3 reads were obtained for each mother, and 2.5 million to 3 million reads were obtained for each child. TCR recombination output is similarly shaped by thymic selection in related and unrelated pairs, with a minor effect exerted by inherited differences. Normalized repertoire overlap was always slightly but never significantly higher in related than unrelated mother-child pairs. Persistent microchimeric T cell clones were not detected, at a sensitivity of around 100 clones per million clonotypes. To look for features that set related mother-child pairs apart from unrelated individuals, the researchers ran deep NGS to compare the TCR beta repertoires of mothers and children. Mothers averaged roughly 40 +/- 4 years of age and children averaged roughly 11 +/- 4 years. After adapter ligation was performed with NEBNext reagents, the libraries were sequenced on an Illumina HiSeq 2000 with 100+100 nt paired-end reads. To prevent cross-contamination, the mother and child libraries were prepared a month apart and were sequenced in separate runs. Each donor had between roughly 450,000 and 2,300,000 distinct TCR beta clonotypes identified. Naive TCR beta clonotypes were estimated from low-frequency clonotypes matched to each donor's FACS-determined naive share, without sorting.

The sequence derives from a girl under 10 years old in good health. Material: blood. The receptor chain draws on TRBV12-3 or TRBV12-4 and TRBJ2-5, with the D gene uncertain. The CDR3 corresponds to CASSPLPGTQYF. The DNA reads TGTGCCAGCAGCCCCCTCCCCGGGACCCAGTACTTC.